The clone carrying this TCR beta chain turned up a few times. Its target is not known. Profiled with immunoSEQ multiplex PCR; TCRdb holds only in-frame clones, not every one. The table includes 60,000 or so clones, around four fifths detected once. This sample is part of a study of OX40 agonist ivuxolimab in advanced cancers. Study in general: Dosing consisted of intravenous ivuxolimab at 0.01 to 10 mg/kg every 2 weeks. Study-level findings and limits: Clones of CD4+ and CD8+ blood T cells grew by week 6 at doses of 0.1 to 3.0 mg/kg. Expanded peripheral T-cell antigen specificity went undetermined.

Germline V lookup: CDR1 MNHNS, CDR2 SASEGT. This CDR3 contains 12 residues. Unmatched junction bases numbered 8, after V lost 4 bases and J lost 13 bases. This clonotype was sampled from an adult with an advanced solid tumor such as melanoma, head and neck, liver or kidney cancer. The sample here was CD4+ or CD8+ T cells sorted from blood, taken in a trial of the OX40 agonist ivuxolimab. V is TRBV6-1 and J is TRBJ1-1; TRBD1 matches at 8 bases. CDR3: CASSALWTGLFF. CDR3 nucleotides: TGTGCCAGCAGTGCACTCTGGACAGGGCTTTTCTTT.